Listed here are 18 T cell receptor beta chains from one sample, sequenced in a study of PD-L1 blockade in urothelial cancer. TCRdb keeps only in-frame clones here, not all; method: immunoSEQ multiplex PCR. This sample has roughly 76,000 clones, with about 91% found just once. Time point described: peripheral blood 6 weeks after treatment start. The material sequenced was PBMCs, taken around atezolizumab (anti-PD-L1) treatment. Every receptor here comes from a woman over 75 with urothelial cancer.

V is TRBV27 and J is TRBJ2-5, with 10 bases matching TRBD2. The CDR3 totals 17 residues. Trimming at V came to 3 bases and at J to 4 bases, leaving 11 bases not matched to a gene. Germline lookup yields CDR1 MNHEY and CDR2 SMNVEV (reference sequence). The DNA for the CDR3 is TGTGCCAGCAGTTTTAGGAAGAGCGGGAGGGCCGGAGAGACCCAGTACTTC. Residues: CASSFRKSGRAGETQYF.

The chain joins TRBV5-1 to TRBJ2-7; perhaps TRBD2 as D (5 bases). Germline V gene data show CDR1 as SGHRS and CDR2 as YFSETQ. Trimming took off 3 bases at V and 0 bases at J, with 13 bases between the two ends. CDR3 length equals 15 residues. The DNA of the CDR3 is TGCGCCAGCAGCTCATTCCCAGGAGGCTCCTACGAGCAGTACTTC. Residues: CASSSFPGGSYEQYF.

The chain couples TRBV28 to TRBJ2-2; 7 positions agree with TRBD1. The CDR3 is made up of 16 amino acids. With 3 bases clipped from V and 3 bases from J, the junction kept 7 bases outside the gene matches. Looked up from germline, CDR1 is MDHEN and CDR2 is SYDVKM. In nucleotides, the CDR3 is TGTGCCAGCAGTTTCTCCGGGACAGCCGACACCGGGGAGCTGTTTTTT. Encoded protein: CASSFSGTADTGELFF.

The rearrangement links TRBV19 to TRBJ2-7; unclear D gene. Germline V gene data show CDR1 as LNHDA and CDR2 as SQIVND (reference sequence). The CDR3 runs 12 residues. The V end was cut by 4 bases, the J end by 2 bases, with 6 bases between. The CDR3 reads CASSSGTYEQYF. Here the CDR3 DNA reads TGTGCCAGTAGTAGCGGTACCTACGAGCAGTACTTC. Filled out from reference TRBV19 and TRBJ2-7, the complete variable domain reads DGGITQSPKYLFRKEGQNVTLSCEQNLNHDAMYWYRQDPGQGLRLIYYSQIVNDFQKGDIAEGYSVSREKKESFPLTVTSAQKNPTAFYLCASSSGTYEQYFGPGTRLTVT.

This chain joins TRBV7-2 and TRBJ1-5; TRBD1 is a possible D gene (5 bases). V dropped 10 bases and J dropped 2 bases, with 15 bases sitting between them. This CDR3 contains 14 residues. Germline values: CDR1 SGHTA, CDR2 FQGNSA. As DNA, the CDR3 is TGTGCCACCAACGGGGGTATGGGCAATCAGCCCCAGCATTTT. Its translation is CATNGGMGNQPQHF.

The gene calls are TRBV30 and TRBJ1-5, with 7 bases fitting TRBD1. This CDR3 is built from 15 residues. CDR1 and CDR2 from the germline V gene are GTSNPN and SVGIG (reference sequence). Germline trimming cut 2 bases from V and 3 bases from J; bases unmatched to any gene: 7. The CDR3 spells CAWSLTGTDNQPQHF. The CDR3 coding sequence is TGTGCCTGGAGTTTAACCGGGACAGACAATCAGCCCCAGCATTTT.

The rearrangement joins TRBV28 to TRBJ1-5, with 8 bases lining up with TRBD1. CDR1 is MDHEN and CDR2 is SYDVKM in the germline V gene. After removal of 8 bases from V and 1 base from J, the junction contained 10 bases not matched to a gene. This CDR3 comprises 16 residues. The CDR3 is CASGKGQGVSNQPQHF. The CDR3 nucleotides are TGTGCCAGCGGAAAAGGACAGGGCGTGAGCAATCAGCCCCAGCATTTT.

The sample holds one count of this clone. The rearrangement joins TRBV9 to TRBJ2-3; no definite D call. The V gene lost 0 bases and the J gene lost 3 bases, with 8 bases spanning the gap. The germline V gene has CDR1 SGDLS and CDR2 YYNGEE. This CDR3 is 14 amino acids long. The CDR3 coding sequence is TGTGCCAGCAGCGTAGGTCCCGGGACAGATACGCAGTATTTT. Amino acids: CASSVGPGTDTQYF.

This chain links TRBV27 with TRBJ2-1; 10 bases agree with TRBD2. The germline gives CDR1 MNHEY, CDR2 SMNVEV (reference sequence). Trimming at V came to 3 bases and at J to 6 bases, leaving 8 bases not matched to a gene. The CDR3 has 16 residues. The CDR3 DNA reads TGTGCCAGCAGTTTTTTCGGACTAGCGGACCTCAATGAGCAGTTCTTC. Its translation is CASSFFGLADLNEQFF.

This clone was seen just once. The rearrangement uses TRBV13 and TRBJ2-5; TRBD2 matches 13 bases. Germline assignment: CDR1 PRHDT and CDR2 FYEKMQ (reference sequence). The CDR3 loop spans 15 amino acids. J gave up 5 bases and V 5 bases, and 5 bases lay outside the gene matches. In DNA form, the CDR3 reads TGTGCCAGCAGCGTCCCGGGACTAGCGGGGGAGACCCAGTACTTC. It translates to CASSVPGLAGETQYF.

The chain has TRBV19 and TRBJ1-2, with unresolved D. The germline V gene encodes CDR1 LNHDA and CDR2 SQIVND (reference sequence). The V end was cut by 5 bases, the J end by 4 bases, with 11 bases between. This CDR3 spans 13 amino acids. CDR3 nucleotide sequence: TGTGCCAGTAGTTCCCCGGCAGGCTATGGCTACACCTTC. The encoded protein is CASSSPAGYGYTF.

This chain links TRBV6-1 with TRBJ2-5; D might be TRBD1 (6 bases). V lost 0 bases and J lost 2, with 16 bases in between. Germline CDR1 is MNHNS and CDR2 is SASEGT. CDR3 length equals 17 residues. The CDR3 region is CASSEALLGAGQETQYF. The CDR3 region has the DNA TGTGCCAGCAGTGAAGCGCTTCTGGGGGCAGGACAAGAGACCCAGTACTTC.

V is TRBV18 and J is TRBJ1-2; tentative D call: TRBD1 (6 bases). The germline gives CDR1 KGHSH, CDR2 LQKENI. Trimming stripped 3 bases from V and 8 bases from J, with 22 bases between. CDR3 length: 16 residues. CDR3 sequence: CASSPPSLGGAGGYTF. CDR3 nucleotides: TGTGCCAGCTCACCCCCCTCGTTGGGGGGGGCTGGGGGCTACACCTTC.

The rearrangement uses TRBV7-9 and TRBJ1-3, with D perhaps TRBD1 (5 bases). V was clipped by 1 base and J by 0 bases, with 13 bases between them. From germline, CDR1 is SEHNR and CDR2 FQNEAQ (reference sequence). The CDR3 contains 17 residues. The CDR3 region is CASSLVDSPSSGNTIYF. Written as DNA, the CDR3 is TGTGCCAGCAGCTTAGTTGACAGCCCAAGCTCTGGAAACACCATATATTTT.

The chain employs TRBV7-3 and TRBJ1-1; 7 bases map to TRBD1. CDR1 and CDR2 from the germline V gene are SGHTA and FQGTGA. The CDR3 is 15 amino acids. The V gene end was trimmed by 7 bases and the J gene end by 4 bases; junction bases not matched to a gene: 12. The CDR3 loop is CASTPGTVGGTEAFF. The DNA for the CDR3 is TGTGCCAGCACTCCCGGGACAGTCGGAGGCACTGAAGCTTTCTTT. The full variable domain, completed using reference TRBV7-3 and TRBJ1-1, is GAGVSQTPSNKVTEKGKYVELRCDPISGHTALYWYRQSLGQGPEFLIYFQGTGAADDSGLPNDRFFAVRPEGSVSTLKIQRTERGDSAVYLCASTPGTVGGTEAFFGQGTRLTVV.

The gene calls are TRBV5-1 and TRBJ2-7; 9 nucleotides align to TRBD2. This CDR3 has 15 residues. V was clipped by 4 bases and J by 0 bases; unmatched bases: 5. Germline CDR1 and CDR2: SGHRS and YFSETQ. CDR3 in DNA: TGCGCCAGCAGCCAAATAGCGGGAGCCTCCTACGAGCAGTACTTC. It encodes CASSQIAGASYEQYF.

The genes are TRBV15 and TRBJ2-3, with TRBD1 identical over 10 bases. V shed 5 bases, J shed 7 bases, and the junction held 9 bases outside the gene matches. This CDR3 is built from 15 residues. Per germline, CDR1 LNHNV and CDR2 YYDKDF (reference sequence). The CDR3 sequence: CATSPWDRGSNTQYF. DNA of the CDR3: TGTGCCACCAGCCCCTGGGACAGGGGTTCAAATACGCAGTATTTT.

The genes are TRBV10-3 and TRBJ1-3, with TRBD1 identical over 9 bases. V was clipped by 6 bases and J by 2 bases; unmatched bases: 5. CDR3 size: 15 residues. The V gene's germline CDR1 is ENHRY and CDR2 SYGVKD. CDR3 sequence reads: CAISPDRGTGNTIYF. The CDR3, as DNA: TGTGCCATCAGCCCGGACAGGGGCACTGGAAACACCATATATTTT.